This passage covers 17 T cell receptor beta chains from one sample sequenced in a study. TCRdb reprocessed the 5' RACE reads via MiXCR and lists one record per CDR3 protein. Of approximately 23,000 distinct CDR3 sequences in the sample, 30% were seen once. The sequenced sample was tumor-infiltrating naive CD4+ T cells sorted from the breast tumor. Subset described: naive CD4+ T cells, CD4+CD45RA+CD25-. These receptors came from a female donor with breast cancer.

This clonotype was recorded at least ten times. The chain couples TRBV7-9 to TRBJ2-1; 10 nucleotides line up with TRBD2. There are 15 residues in the CDR3. The germline V gene encodes CDR1 SEHNR and CDR2 FQNEAQ (reference sequence). The junction had 7 bases not matched to a gene; V was cut back by 6 bases and J by 5 bases. The CDR3 here is CASSSLAGVDNEQFF. CDR3 in DNA: TGTGCCAGCAGTTCTCTAGCGGGAGTCGACAATGAGCAGTTCTTC.

To note about this clonotype: This likely comes from a read error, as the CDR3 has no conserved phenylalanine or tryptophan at its end. The genes are TRBV15 and TRBJ1-1; D uncertain. The CDR3 is 13 amino acids. Germline V CDR1 and CDR2: LNHNV, YYDKDF (reference sequence). V lost 5 bases and J 5 bases, leaving 12 bases between the germline ends. The CDR3 loop is CATSAKAGTEAFS. Here the CDR3 DNA reads TGTGCCACCAGCGCTAAGGCTGGGACTGAAGCTTTCTCT.

Note on this clonotype: The junction departs from the called germline gene at one end, perhaps through a read error. The rearrangement joins TRBV18 to TRBJ2-7; D remains ambiguous. The CDR3 is made up of 15 amino acids. Germline lookup yields CDR1 KGHSH and CDR2 LQKENI. CDR3 nucleotides: TGTGCCAGCTCACCACTAGACACGAGCTCCTACGGGCAGTACTTC. It yields the protein CASSPLDTSSYGQYF. The variable domain in full, completed from reference TRBV18 and TRBJ2-7, reads NAGVMQNPRHLVRRRGQEARLRCSPMKGHSHVYWYRQLPEEGLKFMVYLQKENIIDESGMPKERFSAEFPKEGPSILRIQQVVRGDSAAYFCASSPLDTSSYGQYFGPGTRLTVT.

The chain uses TRBV6-5 and TRBJ1-2; 8 bases map to TRBD1. V trimming: 2 bases; J trimming: 4 bases; junction bases outside the gene matches: 9. Germline CDR1 is MNHEY and CDR2 is SVGAGI. This CDR3 has 16 amino acids. DNA for the CDR3: TGTGCCAGCAGTTACGGACCAGGGGGCTTGGGCTATGGCTACACCTTC. Its translation is CASSYGPGGLGYGYTF.

The rearrangement joins TRBV6-5 to TRBJ1-5, with no clear D. Germline CDR1 reads MNHEY; CDR2 reads SVGAGI. Trimming stripped 7 bases from V and 0 bases from J, with 10 bases between. The CDR3 extends over 14 amino acids. The CDR3 sequence is CASNKVGSNQPQHF. The DNA for the CDR3 is TGTGCCAGCAACAAAGTGGGTAGCAATCAGCCCCAGCATTTT.

The sample holds many counts of this clonotype. CDR3 DNA: TGTGCCAGCAGTGACAGGGTCGGGAACACTGAAGCTTTCTTT. Amino acids: CASSDRVGNTEAFF. The chain joins TRBV5-4 to TRBJ1-1; the match to TRBD1 covers 7 bases. CDR3 length equals 14 residues. With V trimmed by 5 bases and J by 1 base, 5 bases remained unmatched. Germline loops: CDR1 SGHNT, CDR2 YYREEE (reference sequence).

The chain joins TRBV6-6 to TRBJ1-5; D unclear. Looked up from germline, CDR1 is MNHNY and CDR2 is SVGAGI (reference sequence). There are 15 residues in the CDR3. The ends were cut back, 5 bases at V and 0 bases at J, with 11 bases in the middle. The CDR3 DNA reads TGTGCCAGCAGTATTTCCGGGAATAGCAATCAGCCCCAGCATTTT. Its protein product is CASSISGNSNQPQHF.

This clonotype was counted at least ten times. The CDR3 bases are TGCGCCAGCAGCCGACAGGGCACTAACGCTGGGGCCAACGTCCTGACTTTC. Its protein product is CASSRQGTNAGANVLTF. This chain uses TRBV5-1 with TRBJ2-6, with 7 bases that match TRBD1. The germline CDR1 and CDR2 sequences are SGHRS and YFSETQ. CDR3 length equals 17 residues. The J segment lost 2 bases and the V segment lost 4 bases, leaving 9 bases of the junction unmatched.

This clonotype was counted only a few times. The rearrangement joins TRBV12-3 or TRBV12-4 to TRBJ1-2, with D unresolved. The CDR3 runs to 13 residues. V shed 4 bases and J shed 10 bases, with 16 bases lying between them. CDR3 protein: CASSSVGGYAYTF. In nucleotides, the CDR3 is TGTGCCAGCAGTTCCGTTGGTGGTTACGCCTACACCTTC.

The genes are TRBV10-3 and TRBJ2-1, with D maybe TRBD1 (5 bases). Germline CDR1 and CDR2: ENHRY and SYGVKD. The CDR3 spans 15 residues. V lost 3 bases and J 8 bases, leaving 17 bases between the germline ends. CDR3 in DNA: TGTGCCATCAGTGAAGGGTCGCAGGGTTGGTATGAGCAGTTCTTC. It codes for CAISEGSQGWYEQFF.

By share, this clonotype counts as medium-sized. The V call is TRBV7-9, the J call TRBJ2-3; no clear D. The CDR3 is made up of 15 amino acids. CDR1 and CDR2 (germline): SEHNR, FQNEAQ (reference sequence). Trimming pared 0 bases from V and 6 bases from J, leaving 13 bases between. This chain's CDR3 is CASSLALLRADTQYF. The CDR3 coding sequence is TGTGCCAGCAGCTTAGCTCTCTTGCGAGCGGATACGCAGTATTTT.

This chain links TRBV27 with TRBJ1-2; D remains ambiguous. Germline assignment: CDR1 MNHEY and CDR2 SMNVEV (reference sequence). CDR3 length equals 14 residues. V was trimmed by 1 base and J by 4 bases, leaving 10 bases between them. The CDR3 DNA reads as TGTGCCAGCAGTTTATGGGGAGGAGGCTATGGCTACACCTTC. Its translation is CASSLWGGGYGYTF.

The chain links TRBV6-5 to TRBJ1-5; weak D call: TRBD1 (5 bases). Germline CDR1 and CDR2: MNHEY and SVGAGI. The length of the CDR3 is 13 residues. V lost 6 bases to trimming and J lost 4 bases, with 10 bases between them. CDR3 amino acids: CASRRGTNQPQHF. CDR3 coding DNA: TGTGCCAGCAGAAGGGGTACGAATCAGCCCCAGCATTTT.

This clonotype was picked up a small number of times. V usage is TRBV12-3 or TRBV12-4 and J usage is TRBJ2-1; D remains unclear. CDR3 length: 16 amino acids. Between the trimmed V and J ends, which lost 1 base and 0 bases, there was a span of 10 bases. CDR3 DNA: TGTGCCAGCAGTTTAGAGCCGTGGAGCTCCTACAATGAGCAGTTCTTC. This translates into CASSLEPWSSYNEQFF.

This clonotype was seen many times. The chain is built from TRBV30 and TRBJ1-1, with 7 bases aligning to TRBD1. The CDR3 consists of 13 residues. V shed 7 bases and J 0 bases; nucleotides not matched to a gene: 5. Germline V gene data show CDR1 as GTSNPN and CDR2 as SVGIG (reference sequence). Written as DNA, the CDR3 is TGTGCCTCGTCGACAGGGCTGAACACTGAAGCTTTCTTT. Translated: CASSTGLNTEAFF.

This clonotype appeared a few times. This rearrangement joins TRBV29-1 to TRBJ1-1, with D maybe TRBD1 (6 bases). V was trimmed by 7 bases and J by 11 bases, leaving 17 bases between them. The CDR3 has 11 amino acids. Germline V lookup: CDR1 SQVTM, CDR2 ANQGSEA. CDR3 nucleotides: TGCAGCGCCCCCCAAGGGGGAACGGCTTTCTTT. This codes for CSAPQGGTAFF.

This clonotype was counted ten times or more. This chain uses TRBV5-1 with TRBJ1-1; 7 bases fit TRBD1. Germline V gives CDR1 SGHRS, CDR2 YFSETQ. J was trimmed by 0 bases and V by 0 bases; bases with no gene match: 8. This CDR3 region has 17 residues. CDR3 sequence (DNA): TGCGCCAGCAGCTTGGAGATCTCGGGACAGCTGAACACTGAAGCTTTCTTT. Translation gives CASSLEISGQLNTEAFF.